This T cell receptor beta chain was identified during a study of human T cells and chemical hapten exposure. General study findings and limits: TCRs above 1 in 1000 frequency stayed constant with DPC sensitization.

The time point: healthy volunteer bleed at 6 weeks. The total RNA was obtained from whole blood that was not fractionated. Individual cDNA molecules (in the library) carried attached unique molecular identifiers. In the original analysis: Across samples, TCR counts had a median of about 92,000 and ranged from about 23,224 to 700,000. One entry per CDR3 protein, called by TCRdb with MiXCR from the RACE reads. The V and J calls follow TCRdb's processing rather than the paper's. Counted here are approximately 81,000 distinct CDR3 sequences, about 8.6% occurring once; the ten biggest clones make up less than 2%. CDR1 is PRHDT and CDR2 is FYEKMQ in the germline V gene (reference sequence). V lost 4 bases and J 0 bases, leaving 13 bases between the germline ends. The CDR3 loop spans 16 amino acids. In the case of this clonotype: What it binds is unknown.

The chain links TRBV13 to TRBJ1-3; D is ambiguous. The clonotype originates from a male donor in good health. Some clones in this sample may be carry-over from other donors' samples. Sequenced: whole blood. The CDR3 DNA reads as TGTGCCAGCAGCTCCTGGGAAACAGACTCTGGAAACACCATATATTTT. This sequence encodes CASSSWETDSGNTIYF.